The 24 T cell receptor beta chains listed next were all sequenced from one sample in a study of graft-versus-host responses after intestinal transplantation. Responder cells labeled with CFSE (roughly 200,000) were co-plated with irradiated stimulator cells labeled with violet dye (roughly 200,000). Clones were sequenced by immunoSEQ multiplex PCR, and TCRdb holds only the in-frame ones, with some missing. Here the sample spans more than 9,500 clones, around 26% being singletons. The sequencing here drew on alloreactive CD8+ T cells from a mixed lymphocyte reaction culture, taken before intestinal transplant. Subset specified: CFSE-low proliferating T cells sorted from approximately 6-day pre-transplant mixed lymphocyte reaction (GvH or HvG direction). Receptors were obtained from a human patient who received an intestinal transplant.

The chain links TRBV10-3 to TRBJ2-3; 7 bases match TRBD2. Germline-derived CDR1 and CDR2 are ENHRY and SYGVKD. V lost 7 bases and J lost 2; bases outside the gene matches: 6. The CDR3 has 14 residues. CDR3 DNA: TGTGCCATCATGCCTAGCGGTGACACAGATACGCAGTATTTT. It encodes CAIMPSGDTDTQYF.

The J gene is TRBJ2-1, the V gene TRBV13; D might be TRBD2 (5 bases). The length of the CDR3 is 15 residues. Trimming took off 1 base at V and 4 bases at J, with 11 bases between the two ends. Germline CDR1 and CDR2: PRHDT and FYEKMQ (reference sequence). CDR3: CASSLVASTYNEQFF. The CDR3 DNA is TGTGCCAGCAGCTTAGTGGCTAGCACTTACAATGAGCAGTTCTTC. Filled out from reference TRBV13 and TRBJ2-1, the complete variable domain reads AAGVIQSPRHLIKEKRETATLKCYPIPRHDTVYWYQQGPGQDPQFLISFYEKMQSDKGSIPDRFSAQQFSDYHSELNMSSLELGDSALYFCASSLVASTYNEQFFGPGTRLTVL.

This clone has only a few counts. V gene TRBV5-6 combines with J gene TRBJ2-5, with 9 bases that match TRBD2. The trim removed 2 bases at V and 5 bases at J, leaving 13 bases unmatched. The germline V gene encodes CDR1 SGHDT and CDR2 YYEEEE. This CDR3 has 17 amino acids. The CDR3: CASSLSSGGPQGETQYF. The CDR3 DNA sequence: TGTGCCAGCAGCTTAAGTAGCGGGGGACCCCAGGGGGAGACCCAGTACTTC.

The rearrangement joins TRBV12-5 to TRBJ1-5; D is undetermined. The V gene lost 6 bases and the J gene lost 9 bases, with 18 bases spanning the gap. The CDR3 runs to 14 residues. Germline loops: CDR1 LGHNT, CDR2 FRNRAP. The CDR3 spells CASGGALPSGPQHF. The CDR3 DNA reads TGTGCTAGTGGGGGCGCCTTGCCGTCCGGGCCCCAGCATTTT.

The rearrangement uses TRBV18 and TRBJ1-1; D gene unclear. The CDR3 is 12 residues long. The germline V gene encodes CDR1 KGHSH and CDR2 LQKENI. Trimming left V 3 bases short and J 4 bases short, with 6 bases between. The CDR3 region is CASSPAGTEAFF. CDR3 bases: TGTGCCAGCTCACCGGCTGGCACTGAAGCTTTCTTT.

The gene calls are TRBV27 and TRBJ2-2; the match to TRBD1 covers 10 bases. V trimming: 4 bases; J trimming: 4 bases; junction bases outside the gene matches: 15. CDR3 length: 19 residues. The germline V gene has CDR1 MNHEY and CDR2 SMNVEV (reference sequence). CDR3 DNA: TGTGCCAGCAGTTCAAAAACGTATCCCGGGACAGGGGTCACCGGGGAGCTGTTTTTT. This encodes CASSSKTYPGTGVTGELFF.

This clone showed up just a few times. The CDR3 sequence is CASSQDLTGHGYEQYF. DNA for the CDR3: TGCGCCAGCAGCCAAGATTTAACGGGACACGGCTACGAGCAGTACTTC. This chain connects TRBV4-1 to TRBJ2-7; the D gene is possibly TRBD1 (6 bases). The CDR3 has 16 residues. The germline CDR1 and CDR2 sequences are MGHRA and YSYEKL. V dropped 0 bases and J dropped 3 bases, with 15 bases sitting between them.

This sequence joins TRBV7-9 and TRBJ1-1; D perhaps matches TRBD1 (6 bases). This CDR3 is built from 14 residues. From germline, CDR1 is SEHNR and CDR2 FQNEAQ (reference sequence). Deletions cut 5 bases from V and 1 base from J, with 11 bases between. The CDR3 reads CASSPVTGNTEAFF. CDR3 sequence (DNA): TGTGCCAGCAGCCCGGTGACAGGGAACACTGAAGCTTTCTTT. Filled out from reference TRBV7-9 and TRBJ1-1, the complete variable domain reads DTGVSQNPRHKITKRGQNVTFRCDPISEHNRLYWYRQTLGQGPEFLTYFQNEAQLEKSRLLSDRFSAERPKGSFSTLEIQRTEQGDSAMYLCASSPVTGNTEAFFGQGTRLTVV.

The chain recombines TRBV6-5 with TRBJ2-7, with 10 positions matching TRBD1. Trimming cost V 7 bases and J 7 bases; bases outside gene matches: 4. This CDR3 region has 12 residues. Germline V gene data show CDR1 as MNHEY and CDR2 as SVGAGI. The DNA of the CDR3 is TGTGCCAGCACGGGGACAGGGGTTGAGCAGTACTTC. This sequence encodes CASTGTGVEQYF.

The chain couples TRBV13 to TRBJ2-7; 7 nucleotides agree with TRBD1. The germline gives CDR1 PRHDT, CDR2 FYEKMQ (reference sequence). With 4 bases clipped from V and 4 bases from J, the junction kept 1 base outside the gene matches. The length of the CDR3 is 12 residues. CDR3 bases: TGTGCCAGCAGCTCACAGGGGTACGAGCAGTACTTC. It codes for CASSSQGYEQYF.

This clone was detected a few times. The chain's CDR3 is CASSLGGTGHPEAFF. Here the CDR3 DNA reads TGTGCCAGCAGTTTAGGGGGGACAGGGCACCCGGAAGCTTTCTTT. The J gene is TRBJ1-1, the V gene TRBV27, with TRBD1 matching 9 bases. V shed 2 bases, J shed 8 bases, and the junction held 9 bases outside the gene matches. This CDR3 spans 15 amino acids. Germline V lookup: CDR1 MNHEY, CDR2 SMNVEV (reference sequence).

The chain joins TRBV4-1 to TRBJ1-2, with 9 bases identical to TRBD1. The V and J ends lost 3 bases and 5 bases, in that order; junction bases with no gene match: 7. This CDR3 is built from 15 residues. CDR1 is MGHRA, CDR2 YSYEKL, per germline. The CDR3 reads CASSQERQGVYGYTF. The DNA for the CDR3 is TGCGCCAGCAGCCAGGAAAGACAGGGGGTGTATGGCTACACCTTC.

Only a few counts were recorded for this clone. The V call is TRBV13, the J call TRBJ1-2; maybe TRBD1 (5 bases). The ends were cut back, 3 bases at V and 2 bases at J, with 16 bases in the middle. Germline loops: CDR1 PRHDT, CDR2 FYEKMQ (reference sequence). The CDR3 length is 16 residues. The CDR3 protein is CASSFSTALGNYGYTF. Written as DNA, the CDR3 is TGTGCCAGCAGCTTCTCGACAGCTCTAGGGAACTATGGCTACACCTTC. Filled out from reference TRBV13 and TRBJ1-2, the complete variable domain reads AAGVIQSPRHLIKEKRETATLKCYPIPRHDTVYWYQQGPGQDPQFLISFYEKMQSDKGSIPDRFSAQQFSDYHSELNMSSLELGDSALYFCASSFSTALGNYGYTFGSGTRLTVV.

In its sample, this clone was seen a few times. This chain connects TRBV5-6 to TRBJ2-7; 8 bases map to TRBD2. The trim removed 4 bases at V and 2 bases at J, leaving 5 bases unmatched. CDR3 size: 14 residues. Per the germline V gene, CDR1 is SGHDT and CDR2 is YYEEEE. The CDR3 loop is CASSQTSGPYEQYF. In nucleotides, the CDR3 is TGTGCCAGCAGCCAAACTAGCGGTCCCTACGAGCAGTACTTC.

This chain uses TRBV5-5 with TRBJ1-4, with TRBD1 matching 10 bases. Germline V lookup: CDR1 SGHKS, CDR2 YYEKEE (reference sequence). This CDR3 contains 15 residues. V lost 3 bases to trimming and J lost 6 bases; unmatched junction nucleotides: 5. The CDR3 reads CASSSTGTGDEKLFF. The CDR3 region has the DNA TGTGCCAGCAGCTCGACCGGGACAGGGGATGAAAAACTGTTTTTT.

This clone has just a few counts. This chain links TRBV7-6 with TRBJ1-1; D unresolved. From germline, CDR1 is SGHVS and CDR2 FNYEAQ. Trimming stripped 1 base from V and 11 bases from J, with 17 bases between. This CDR3 has 14 amino acids. CDR3 bases: TGTGCCAGCAGCTTAGGGGAGGGCCTCCAAGGGGCTTTCTTT. Its translation is CASSLGEGLQGAFF.

The J gene is TRBJ2-2, the V gene TRBV6-5; a possible D gene is TRBD1 (6 bases). Germline assignment: CDR1 MNHEY and CDR2 SVGAGI. With 2 bases removed from V and 6 bases from J, the gap between germline ends came to 10 bases. The CDR3 runs to 14 residues. CDR3 residues: CASSYGGPPGELFF. As DNA, the CDR3 is TGTGCCAGCAGTTACGGGGGCCCCCCCGGGGAGCTGTTTTTT.

The table lists this clone with a few counts. The genes are TRBV13 and TRBJ2-5, with D possibly TRBD2 on 5 matching bases. Germline CDR1 PRHDT, CDR2 FYEKMQ (reference sequence). V was cut by 0 bases and J by 1 base, with 6 bases left in between. The CDR3 is 14 amino acids. CDR3 DNA: TGTGCCAGCAGCTTAGGGCGGGCCCAAGAGACCCAGTACTTC. Translated, it gives CASSLGRAQETQYF.

The rearrangement joins TRBV4-1 to TRBJ1-3, with D tentatively TRBD1 (6 bases). CDR1 is MGHRA, CDR2 YSYEKL, per germline. Trimming took 3 bases from V and 1 from J, leaving 16 bases between them. The CDR3 has 17 amino acids. Written as DNA, the CDR3 is TGCGCCAGCAGCCAGGACGCCTTGACAGGATCTGGAAACACCATATATTTT. Translating it yields CASSQDALTGSGNTIYF.

V usage is TRBV5-4 and J usage is TRBJ1-1; D is perhaps TRBD1 (6 bases). The CDR3 spans 13 residues. Trimming stripped 8 bases from V and 1 base from J, with 12 bases between. The germline CDR1 and CDR2 sequences are SGHNT and YYREEE (reference sequence). Here the CDR3 reads CASIGQPNTEAFF. The DNA of the CDR3 is TGTGCCAGTATTGGACAGCCGAACACTGAAGCTTTCTTT.

This clone was seen a single time. The J gene is TRBJ1-1, the V gene TRBV5-5; D is perhaps TRBD1 (5 bases). Trimming stripped 0 bases from V and 5 bases from J, with 14 bases between. The CDR3 runs 15 residues. The germline V gene encodes CDR1 SGHKS and CDR2 YYEKEE (reference sequence). The CDR3 DNA reads TGTGCCAGCAGCTTGGTGCAGGGCGAGTGGACTGAAGCTTTCTTT. It is translated as CASSLVQGEWTEAFF.

There are a few counts of this clone. This rearrangement joins TRBV19 to TRBJ2-7; TRBD1 matches 11 bases. There are 15 residues in the CDR3. Trimming removed 5 bases from V and 1 base from J; junction bases left unmatched: 4. The germline CDR1 and CDR2 sequences are LNHDA and SQIVND (reference sequence). The CDR3 bases are TGTGCCAGTAGTTGGGGGACAGGGGGATCCTACGAGCAGTACTTC. It encodes CASSWGTGGSYEQYF.

CDR3 coding DNA: TGTGCCAGCAGTCCAGACACGTTGGGGCAGTTCTTC. It codes for CASSPDTLGQFF. The rearrangement joins TRBV6-5 to TRBJ2-1; D unclear. The CDR3 consists of 12 residues. CDR1 is MNHEY, CDR2 SVGAGI, per germline. V was pared by 5 bases and J by 12 bases, with 14 bases between.

The chain couples TRBV5-5 to TRBJ2-3; the D gene is possibly TRBD1 (5 bases). Germline lookup yields CDR1 SGHKS and CDR2 YYEKEE (reference sequence). Trimming cost V 4 bases and J 1 base, with 16 bases left between them. The CDR3 totals 16 residues. In DNA, the CDR3 is TGTGCCAGCAGCCCATCTTACCTAGGGGGCACAGATACGCAGTATTTT. It translates to CASSPSYLGGTDTQYF.